This TCR beta chain was sequenced in a study of human T cells and chemical hapten exposure (dated by TCRdb to the early 2020s). Regarding the study in general: For sensitization, 2% DPC in acetone was applied to a roughly 2 cm by roughly 2 cm area of upper inner arm skin. This study followed changes in the peripheral blood TCR repertoire in vivo during primary and secondary sensitization of alopecia patients to the hapten diphenylcyclopropenone (DPC). Libraries were pooled for sequencing, and variation in per-sample TCR yields was attributed mainly to small differences in library volumes within the pool. Alopecia areata with under or over 50% scalp involvement, alopecia totalis and alopecia universalis were represented in the patient cohort, which was mostly female. Blood samples were taken from patients before sensitization (week 0) and then at 2, 6 and about 24 weeks after DPC sensitization. Weekly therapeutic DPC doses were additionally applied to the scalp of patients throughout the roughly 22-week study period. Patch tests used Finn chambers with 0.01% DPC on the upper back, scored after 6 days by International Contact Dermatitis Research Group standards. Blood for TCR sequencing was provided by twenty-nine alopecia patients at one to four time points (pre-sensitization, 2, 6 and 24 weeks). Paper-wide results and their limitations: After repeated subsampling, changes were observed in the strength of the expansion versus patch-test correlation and in the threshold at which the correlation became significant. Alopecia, a presumed autoimmune disease, was present in all patients, so the immune response of the patients might differ from that of healthy individuals. The number of PT1 expanded TCRs positively correlated with patch test score, significant at thresholds 8, 16 and 32 but not 4. Significantly more large CDR3 similarity clusters were formed by expanded TCRs than by pre-sensitization or healthy control sets, consistent with antigen-driven responses. No change with DPC sensitization was found in the number of TCRs above 1 in 1000 frequency, and no evidence of global repertoire structure alterations was found.

Receptor amplification or capture employed RACE. The reads were generated on a NextSeq 500. Library preparation attached unique molecular identifiers to individual cDNA molecules for quantitative, reproducible TCR counting. From each blood RNA sample, both TCR alpha and TCR beta chains were sequenced. The authors' pipeline ran thus. The median number of TCRs per sample was approximately 96,000, ranging from roughly 20,000 to 700,000. The Decombinator software suite was used to annotate V, J and CDR3 in the TCR reads. For PS versus PT1 abundance plots, all samples were subsampled to the same number of TCRs (28,000). TCRs were defined as expanded if absent before sensitization and observed at least eight times at the 2-week time point. In TCRdb, the public reads were trimmed at Q25 with fastp and aligned with MiXCR, with productive beta chains retained. Under each unique CDR3 protein, matching rows form one entry showing the most common genes and DNA. These V and J calls originate from TCRdb's pipeline instead of the authors' own analysis. The sample table lists 200,000 to 300,000 distinct CDR3 sequences, over 8% of them with a count of one. The ten biggest clones cover 2.3% of the sample.

The CDR3 goes from the cysteine to the phenylalanine over 13 residues. The only DNA kept is the CDR3, 39 bases in frame from the first base. As encoded in the germline V gene, CDR1 is SGHAT while CDR2 is FQNNGV. Between the V and J ends, shortened by 3 bases and 2 bases respectively, the junction contains 6 bases. Explained via the paper, the time point label denotes: pre-sensitization, week 0. According to the study, the label for this sample's treatment or condition signals: therapeutic diphenylcyclopropenone sensitization with weekly scalp DPC. At every patch-test visit, the blood draw took place before the patch test was put on. Eligible patients were aged 18 to 70, diagnosed with alopecia, deemed suitable for DPC therapy, and excluded if pregnant. Total RNA was isolated from unfractionated whole blood collected in Tempus Blood RNA tubes. This clonotype was detected only a few times. Its antigen is not yet known. Per-nucleotide qualities are absent, and no much larger clonotype sits a single base away.

The rearranged segments are TRBV11-2 and TRBJ2-3; no D gene is confidently identified. The sequencing here drew on whole blood, taken in connection with sensitization to the hapten diphenylcyclopropenone (DPC). The sequence was obtained from a woman aged 40 to 49 with alopecia areata. Some clones in this sample may be carry-over from other donors' samples. The DNA is TGTGCCAGCAGCTTGTACGTCACAGATACGCAGTATTTT. This yields the protein CASSLYVTDTQYF.